Below, 18 T cell receptor beta chains from the same sample are listed, as sequenced in a study of cytomegalovirus exposure and HLA in healthy donors (dated by TCRdb to about 2017). Library construction relied on the immunoSEQ multiplex PCR assay. The multiplex PCR relied on a mix of 60 forward primers for TCR Vbeta segments and 13 reverse primers for TCR Jbeta segments. This is the immuneACCESS table as TCRdb keeps it, with only in-frame sequences that have V and J called. A part of the clones is gone; compared with another copy, unresolved V genes explain less than half, and the rest is unexplained. In this sample the table shows about 160,000 clones, 65% to 85% of which occur a single time. The ten biggest clones cover less than 2% of the sample. The specimen was PBMCs. The receptors come from a young woman in good health and CMV-seronegative.

This chain joins TRBV7-9 and TRBJ2-7; 7 positions agree with TRBD1. The V gene end was trimmed by 5 bases and the J gene end by 4 bases; junction bases not matched to a gene: 8. Germline CDR1 SEHNR, CDR2 FQNEAQ (reference sequence). This CDR3 is 14 amino acids long. CDR3 nucleotides: TGTGCCAGCAGCAGATGGGACAGACTATACGAGCAGTACTTC. Protein: CASSRWDRLYEQYF.

The J gene is TRBJ2-3, the V gene TRBV9, with 10 bases identical to TRBD2. The germline V gene has CDR1 SGDLS and CDR2 YYNGEE. The CDR3 consists of 15 residues. V shed 3 bases and J 0 bases; nucleotides not matched to a gene: 1. The CDR3 sequence is CASSASGGSTDTQYF. CDR3 in DNA: TGTGCCAGCAGCGCTAGCGGGGGCAGCACAGATACGCAGTATTTT.

The genes are TRBV5-1 and TRBJ2-3; D is possibly TRBD2 (7 bases). The V gene's germline CDR1 is SGHRS and CDR2 YFSETQ. The length of the CDR3 is 16 residues. V was shortened by 1 base and J by 1 base, with 13 bases between the two germline ends. CDR3 nucleotides: TGCGCCAGCAGCTTGAGGGGGGGCTCTGGCACAGATACGCAGTATTTT. Translation: CASSLRGGSGTDTQYF.

The genes are TRBV10-2 and TRBJ1-1; a weak D match, TRBD1 (5 bases). This CDR3 contains 11 residues. V was pared by 8 bases and J by 7 bases, with 11 bases between. Germline values: CDR1 WSHSY, CDR2 SAAADI. The chain's CDR3 is CASGGVSEAFF. CDR3 DNA sequence: TGCGCCAGCGGGGGGGTAAGTGAAGCTTTCTTT.

A single count supports this clone. The chain carries TRBV28 and TRBJ2-7; perhaps TRBD2 as D (6 bases). Trimming took off 2 bases at V and 7 bases at J, with 6 bases between the two ends. Germline CDR1 reads MDHEN; CDR2 reads SYDVKM. The CDR3 runs to 11 residues. The CDR3 DNA is TGTGCCAGCAGTTTAAGCGGGGAGCAGTACTTC. This translates into CASSLSGEQYF.

V usage is TRBV10-1 and J usage is TRBJ1-2; D gene uncertain. Trimming took 2 bases from V and 2 from J, leaving 9 bases between them. The CDR3 has 14 residues. Germline V gene sequence: CDR1 WNHNN, CDR2 SYGVQD (reference sequence). The CDR3 coding sequence is TGCGCCAGCAGTGAGGGGCTTACGAACTATGGCTACACCTTC. This encodes CASSEGLTNYGYTF.

V gene TRBV15 combines with J gene TRBJ2-7; 13 bases are shared with TRBD2. The CDR3 is 15 amino acids. The V gene's germline CDR1 is LNHNV and CDR2 YYDKDF (reference sequence). Trimming took 2 bases from V and 3 from J; bases not matched to a gene: 1. The CDR3 loop is CATSRRTSGGYEQYF. In nucleotides, the CDR3 is TGTGCCACCAGCAGAAGGACTAGCGGGGGCTACGAGCAGTACTTC.

This chain uses TRBV6-6 with TRBJ1-3; D might be TRBD1 (6 bases). The V end lost 6 bases, the J end lost 2 bases, and 11 bases lay between the germline ends. CDR1 and CDR2 (germline): MNHNY, SVGAGI (reference sequence). The CDR3 contains 14 residues. The CDR3 nucleotides read TGTGCCAGCAGAAGTACAGGGACTGGAAACACCATATATTTT. It translates to CASRSTGTGNTIYF.

The chain links TRBV15 to TRBJ1-3; D is undetermined. The germline V gene encodes CDR1 LNHNV and CDR2 YYDKDF (reference sequence). The CDR3 is 14 amino acids. V was trimmed by 4 bases and J by 8 bases, leaving 15 bases between them. DNA for the CDR3: TGTGCCACCAGCACCGCAGAGGGTATTCACACCATATATTTT. Protein product: CATSTAEGIHTIYF.

This chain links TRBV10-1 with TRBJ1-1, with 8 bases identical to TRBD1. The CDR3 length is 13 residues. Germline CDR1 is WNHNN and CDR2 is SYGVQD (reference sequence). V shed 7 bases, J shed 5 bases, and the junction held 6 bases outside the gene matches. The CDR3 loop reads CASKGQEDTEAFF. CDR3 sequence (DNA): TGCGCCAGCAAGGGACAGGAGGATACTGAAGCTTTCTTT.

In DNA, the CDR3 is TGTGCCTGGAGTGTTCAGTTCGTGGGAGATGGCTACACCTTC. It is translated as CAWSVQFVGDGYTF. The chain is built from TRBV30 and TRBJ1-2, with D hard to call. From germline, CDR1 is GTSNPN and CDR2 SVGIG (reference sequence). V lost 0 bases, J lost 6 bases, and 14 bases lay in between. This CDR3 spans 14 amino acids.

The J gene is TRBJ2-1, the V gene TRBV7-6; TRBD2 agrees at 8 bases. Germline values: CDR1 SGHVS, CDR2 FNYEAQ. Trimming removed 1 base from V and 4 bases from J; junction bases left unmatched: 6. There are 16 residues in the CDR3. The CDR3 region has the DNA TGTGCCAGCAGCTTAGGGGGGAGCGGGAGATACAATGAGCAGTTCTTC. Residues: CASSLGGSGRYNEQFF.

CDR3 DNA: TGTGCCAGCAGTAATCAGGGGGCGGGCGGGGAGCTGTTTTTT. Its translation: CASSNQGAGGELFF. The V and J genes are TRBV6-1 and TRBJ2-2; 8 positions match TRBD1. V dropped 5 bases and J dropped 7; count of bases not matched to a gene: 6. The CDR3 contains 14 residues. Germline V gives CDR1 MNHNS, CDR2 SASEGT.

This chain uses TRBV11-3 with TRBJ1-1, with TRBD1 as a possible D gene (5 bases). Trimming took 5 bases from V and 0 from J, leaving 16 bases between them. CDR1 and CDR2 from the germline V gene are SGHNT and YENEEA. This CDR3 comprises 16 residues. CDR3: CASSPGGFYMNTEAFF. The DNA for the CDR3 is TGTGCCAGCAGCCCCGGGGGGTTTTACATGAACACTGAAGCTTTCTTT. Drawing the rest from reference TRBV11-3 and TRBJ1-1, the complete variable domain is EAGVVQSPRYKIIEKKQPVAFWCNPISGHNTLYWYLQNLGQGPELLIRYENEEAVDDSQLPKDRFSAERLKGVDSTLKIQPAELGDSAVYLCASSPGGFYMNTEAFFGQGTRLTVV.

The chain joins TRBV4-2 to TRBJ1-2; D unresolved. This CDR3 is built from 15 residues. Trimming shortened V by 2 bases and J by 0 bases, and 10 bases separated the two germline ends. Germline CDR1 is LGHNA and CDR2 is YNFKEQ. The CDR3 DNA reads TGTGCCAGCAGCCAACCGATGACAACTAACTATGGCTACACCTTC. Protein: CASSQPMTTNYGYTF.

The rearrangement links TRBV11-1 to TRBJ2-1; 11 bases match TRBD2. The length of the CDR3 is 16 residues. Germline V gives CDR1 SGHAT, CDR2 FQDESV (reference sequence). Trimming took 3 bases from V and 12 from J; bases not matched to a gene: 13. The CDR3 spells CASSFKPSGGPTGQFF. The CDR3 coding sequence is TGTGCCAGCAGCTTTAAACCTAGCGGGGGGCCGACCGGGCAGTTCTTC.

This clone occurred a few times. J is TRBJ2-1 and V is TRBV29-1; no clear D gene. The CDR3 sequence is 16 residues long. V shed 8 bases and J shed 4 bases, with 24 bases lying between them. Germline CDR1 and CDR2: SQVTM and ANQGSEA. The CDR3 bases are TGCAGCCTTCTTTCCGCGGTCGCAGACCATTACAATGAGCAGTTCTTC. Translating it yields CSLLSAVADHYNEQFF.

This clone has more than one count but fewer than ten. The chain couples TRBV29-1 to TRBJ1-1; TRBD1 agrees at 9 bases. The CDR3 is 13 amino acids. Losses at the gene ends were 7 bases for V and 1 base for J; bases not matched to a gene: 4. Germline values: CDR1 SQVTM, CDR2 ANQGSEA. CDR3 residues: CSGYRGQNTEAFF. The CDR3 nucleotides read TGCAGCGGGTACAGGGGGCAGAACACTGAAGCTTTCTTT.